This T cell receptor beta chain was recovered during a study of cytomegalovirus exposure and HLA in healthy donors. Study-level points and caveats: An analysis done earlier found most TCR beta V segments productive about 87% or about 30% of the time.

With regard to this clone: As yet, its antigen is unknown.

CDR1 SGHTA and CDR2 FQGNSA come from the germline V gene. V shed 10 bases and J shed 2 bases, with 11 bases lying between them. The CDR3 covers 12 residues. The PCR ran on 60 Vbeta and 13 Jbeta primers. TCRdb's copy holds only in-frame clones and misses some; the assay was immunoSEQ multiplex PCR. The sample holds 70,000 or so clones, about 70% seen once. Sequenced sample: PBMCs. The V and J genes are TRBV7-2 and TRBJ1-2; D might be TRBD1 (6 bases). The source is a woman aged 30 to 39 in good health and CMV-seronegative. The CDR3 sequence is CATSGQNYGYTF. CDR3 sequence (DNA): TGTGCCACCTCTGGACAGAACTATGGCTACACCTTC.